This T cell receptor (beta chain) came from a study of technical replicates of blood from a few donors. The method was immunoSEQ multiplex PCR; TCRdb's version includes in-frame clones alone and lacks a portion of them. Of some 77,000 clones in the sample, roughly 90% were seen once. The source of this sequence is a human donor in good health. Input material: T cells isolated from PBMCs.

The CDR3 coding sequence is TGTGCCAGCAGCTGGGCGGGACAGGGGATTGAAAAACTGTTTTTT. Its translation: CASSWAGQGIEKLFF. The chain uses TRBV5-4 and TRBJ1-4; 10 bases agree with TRBD1. In germline, CDR1 is SGHNT, CDR2 YYREEE (reference sequence). The CDR3 runs 15 residues. V trimming: 3 bases; J trimming: 7 bases; junction bases outside the gene matches: 6. The full variable domain, completed using reference TRBV5-4 and TRBJ1-4, is ETGVTQSPTHLIKTRGQQVTLRCSSQSGHNTVSWYQQALGQGPQFIFQYYREEENGRGNFPPRFSGLQFPNYSSELNVNALELDDSALYLCASSWAGQGIEKLFFGSGTQLSVL.